The clone carrying this TCR beta chain was picked up one time. This entry comes from a study of PD-L1 blockade in urothelial cancer. Study-wide background: Bladder-origin urothelial cancer in males covered twenty-five of 29 patients.

Each PCR contained spiked-in synthetic TCR analog templates. The data were produced by immunoSEQ multiplex PCR, yet TCRdb's version contains in-frame clones alone and is incomplete. The sample yields some 22,000 clones, around 90% seen once. Trimming at V came to 5 bases and at J to 9 bases, leaving 12 bases not matched to a gene. The CDR3 length is 15 residues. In germline, CDR1 is SEHNR, CDR2 FQNEAQ (reference sequence). The genes are TRBV7-9 and TRBJ2-2; TRBD1 matches 7 bases. Specimen: PBMCs, collected around atezolizumab (anti-PD-L1) treatment. This clonotype was sampled from a woman in her sixties with urothelial cancer. CDR3 sequence (DNA): TGTGCCAGCAGCCTAGACTCCACAGGGGTCAGGGAGCTGTTTTTT. It encodes CASSLDSTGVRELFF. The full variable domain, its missing parts supplied by reference TRBV7-9 and TRBJ2-2, is DTGVSQNPRHKITKRGQNVTFRCDPISEHNRLYWYRQTLGQGPEFLTYFQNEAQLEKSRLLSDRFSAERPKGSFSTLEIQRTEQGDSAMYLCASSLDSTGVRELFFGEGSRLTVL.